Listed here is a single T cell receptor (beta chain). What it recognizes is unknown. The record originates from a study of CD8 T cells in ankylosing spondylitis. Study-level findings and limits: Certain motif variants had earlier appeared in reactive arthritis synovial fluid and blood. Disease-associated clones were reportedly significantly overrepresented in matched ankylosing spondylitis synovial fluid.

From germline, CDR1 is SQVTM and CDR2 ANQGSEA. The CDR3 spans 13 residues. The V gene end was trimmed by 6 bases and the J gene end by 4 bases; junction bases not matched to a gene: 6. By quantitative 5'-RACE with molecular barcodes, the TCR beta libraries were made. In TCRdb, the 5' RACE reads were re-called with MiXCR into one record per CDR3 protein. The sample contains a few hundred thousand distinct CDR3 sequences, 18% of which appear only once. The gene calls are TRBV29-1 and TRBJ1-1, with TRBD1 identical over 9 bases. What was sequenced was blood, either unsorted or a sorted T cell fraction (not recorded which). The TCR sequence derives from a male donor with ankylosing spondylitis or in good health (not recorded which). The CDR3 protein is CSVRTGEGTEAFF. The DNA of the CDR3 is TGCAGCGTCAGGACAGGGGAGGGCACTGAAGCTTTCTTT. Based on the CDR3 plus reference TRBV29-1 and TRBJ1-1, the full variable domain is SAVISQKPSRDICQRGTSLTIQCQVDSQVTMMFWYRQQPGQSLTLIATANQGSEATYESGFVIDKFPISRPNLTFSTLTVSNMSPEDSSIYLCSVRTGEGTEAFFGQGTRLTVV.